Listed here is a single T cell receptor (beta chain). Its antigen is undetermined. The data were obtained in a study of shared clonotypes between healthy human individuals. Study results and caveats: It was only blood that was sampled, and tissue repertoires likely differ. Larger estimated richness was generally seen in naive subsets than in memory subsets.

For sorted subsets, approximately 180 ng DNA per replicate equaled tens of thousands of T cell genomes. The method was immunoSEQ multiplex PCR; TCRdb's version includes in-frame clones alone and lacks a portion of them. The sample shows 2 million to 2.5 million clones, about nine tenths of them seen only once. Into CD45RA+ naive and CD45RA-negative memory subsets, the CD4+ cells were split. The origin of this receptor is a man aged 18 to 30 in good health. Some clones in this sample may be carry-over from other donors' samples. The material sequenced was naive CD4+ T cells from PBMCs. Sample subset: CD45RA+ positively selected.

The CDR3 loop reads CASSAGTSGSYEQYF. As DNA, the CDR3 is TGCGCCAGCAGCGCAGGGACTAGCGGGAGTTACGAGCAGTACTTC. The chain employs TRBV4-3 and TRBJ2-7; 14 bases match TRBD2. The germline V gene has CDR1 LGHNA and CDR2 YSLEER. Trimming removed 5 bases from V and 4 bases from J; junction bases left unmatched: 4. The CDR3 sequence is 15 residues long.